A selection of T cell receptor beta chains follows, all from one sample in a study of shared clonotypes between healthy human individuals. This table comes from immunoSEQ multiplex PCR, and its TCRdb copy is limited to in-frame clones, with some not included. The top ten clones hold about 0.13% of a sample with about 2,500,000 clones, just over 90% of them seen once. Sample: naive CD4+ T cells sorted from blood. These receptors were obtained from a man aged 18 to 35 in good health. CDR3s leave out the opening cysteine and the closing phenylalanine or tryptophan. Fields, in order: CDR3 length, J gene, V gene, CDR3 protein.

>11|TRBJ1-5|TRBV10-3
AISAGGWQPQH
>11|TRBJ1-1|TRBV28
ASSLGGPTEAF
>14|TRBJ1-5|TRBV6-1
ASSEAFPYSNQPQH
>14|TRBJ2-7|TRBV19
ASSDRGTSSSYEQY
>13|TRBJ2-7|TRBV6-5
ASSPEGQRTYEQY
>13|TRBJ1-2|TRBV19
ASTPGGAANYGYT
>14|TRBJ2-3|TRBV6-1
ASSEMSGGAADTQY
>11|TRBJ2-2|TRBV30
AWSVRGSGELF
>10|TRBJ1-1|TRBV29-1
SVARGVDEAF
>13|TRBJ2-7|TRBV7-3
ASSLQRGINYEQY
>13|TRBJ1-1|TRBV6-5
ASSYSWELNTEAF
>12|TRBJ1-2|TRBV7-2
ASSLAPGNYGYT
>11|TRBJ2-3|TRBV30
AWTNRGADTQY
>13|TRBJ2-3|TRBV6-1
ASSEAGGGADTQY
>13|TRBJ2-5|TRBV2
ASSRPGTGGETQY
>11|TRBJ2-1|TRBV28
ASSPRAHNEQF
>13|TRBJ2-3|TRBV7-9
ASSSILTGTDTQY
>13|TRBJ1-6|TRBV30
AWSVGSSYNSPLH
>13|TRBJ2-2|TRBV11-2
ASSLVRGRAGELF
>12|TRBJ2-5|TRBV2
ASSEGRKKETQY
>16|TRBJ2-1|TRBV19
ASSSPPERVHDYNEQF
>13|TRBJ1-1|TRBV2
ASSGQGHGNTEAF
>12|TRBJ1-2|TRBV6-6
ASSYREGAYGYT
>13|TRBJ2-2|TRBV10-1
ASSEQGKTSGELF
>15|TRBJ1-2|TRBV28
ASSTTSLLGTLYGYT
>14|TRBJ1-6|TRBV5-1
ASSLAQAGGISPLH
>13|TRBJ1-2|TRBV7-2
ASSLEFRPLYGYT
>11|TRBJ1-2|TRBV6-4
AIAGEGIYGYT
>12|TRBJ2-3|TRBV10-1
ASSSGGGTDTQY
>10|TRBJ2-7|TRBV29-1
SVAQGRYEQY
>12|TRBJ2-7|TRBV5-1
ASSLIGSSYEQY
>11|TRBJ1-1|TRBV5-6
ASSPQMNTEAF
>13|TRBJ1-1|TRBV6-4
ASRRDRNLNTEAF
>14|TRBJ2-5|TRBV18
ASSPVRDSQGETQY
>13|TRBJ1-2|TRBV5-6
ASSSTGRVDYGYT